The rows below give T cell receptor beta chains drawn from one sample of a study of T-cell reconstitution after alpha-beta-depleted transplantation in children. TCRdb called the PCR reads again in MiXCR, with one record for every CDR3 protein. The data contain about 610,000 distinct CDR3 sequences, about 11% of them singletons. The input for sequencing was PBMCs from the stem cell graft donor, taken from the stem cell graft. The receptor set was obtained from a human donor who donated a stem cell graft to a child with acute myeloid leukemia. Each CDR3 is given with its conserved first and last residue. A D gene is named only where the DNA matches it firmly. The size entry is marked missing in some rows and otherwise reads once, few, many or a size class.

v_gene	j_gene	d_gene	abundance	len	CDR3nt	CDR3aa
TRBV29-1	TRBJ2-7	-	-	12	TGCAGCGTTGAAGTTAGCGGCTACGAGCAGTACTTC	CSVEVSGYEQYF
TRBV24-1	TRBJ2-7	TRBD1	few	15	TGTGCCACCAGTGACCCGTCCGGGACAGGGGACGAGCAGTACTTC	CATSDPSGTGDEQYF
TRBV20-1	TRBJ2-3	-	-	14	TGCAGTGCTAGAGATCTACTAGTGTCAGATACGCAGTATTTT	CSARDLLVSDTQYF
TRBV18	TRBJ2-3	TRBD2	few	15	TGTGCCAGCTCACCGTTAGCGGGAACCACAGATACGCAGTATTTT	CASSPLAGTTDTQYF
TRBV6-1	TRBJ2-1	TRBD2	few	14	TGTGCCAGCACCAGACTAGCGGGAGGCCATGAGCAGTTCTTC	CASTRLAGGHEQFF
TRBV28	TRBJ2-3	-	many	13	TGTGCCAGCAGTTTTCGACAGGCGGGTACGCAGTATTTT	CASSFRQAGTQYF
TRBV9	TRBJ2-2	-	-	15	TGTGCCAGCAGCGTCGAGCGACCCGGGCTCGGGGAGCTGTTTTTT	CASSVERPGLGELFF
TRBV5-1	TRBJ2-1	-	few	14	TGCGCCAGCAGCTTTGGTGGGGGCGAGCGTGAGCAGTTCTTC	CASSFGGGEREQFF
TRBV5-6	TRBJ2-2	-	few	16	TGTGCCAGCAGCTTGTTTGACAGAGCGAACACCGGGGAGCTGTTTTTT	CASSLFDRANTGELFF
TRBV24-1	TRBJ2-3	TRBD1	-	13	TGTGCCACCCGGGACAGGGGAACAGATACGCAGTATTTT	CATRDRGTDTQYF
TRBV20-1	TRBJ2-7	TRBD1	many	14	TGCAGTGCTACCGGGACAGGGATATCCTACGAGCAGTACTTC	CSATGTGISYEQYF
TRBV27	TRBJ2-5	TRBD1	few	14	TGTGCCAGCAGTTTAGACAGGGACCAAGAGACCCAGTACTTC	CASSLDRDQETQYF
TRBV7-2	TRBJ2-7	TRBD2	-	15	TGTGCCAGCAGCTCATCGACTAGCGCCCCCGGCGAGCAGTACTTC	CASSSSTSAPGEQYF
TRBV20-1	TRBJ2-1	TRBD2	many	15	TGCAGTGCTAGAGAGAGAGCGGGAGTTAGAGATGAGCAGTTCTTC	CSARERAGVRDEQFF
TRBV29-1	TRBJ2-5	-	-	13	TGCAGCGTTATAGGCAGGGGTCAAGAGACCCAGTACTTC	CSVIGRGQETQYF
TRBV6-5	TRBJ2-5	-	medium-sized	14	TGTGCCAGCAGTTACGCCACAGGAGAAGAGACCCAGTACTTC	CASSYATGEETQYF
TRBV29-1	TRBJ2-3	TRBD2	few	14	TGCAGCGTTGTTGCGGGAGGGCCTACAGATACGCAGTATTTT	CSVVAGGPTDTQYF
TRBV7-3	TRBJ2-1	TRBD2	-	15	TGTGCCAGCAGCTTAAGGCGGGAGTCCGGCAATGAGCAGTTCTTC	CASSLRRESGNEQFF
TRBV20-1	TRBJ1-2	TRBD1	few	16	TGCAGTGCTAGACCCCCGCGACAGGGTTGGGTCTATGGCTACACCTTC	CSARPPRQGWVYGYTF
TRBV29-1	TRBJ2-7	-	few	14	TGCAGCGTTGAGCTGCGTGACAGGGAGGCCGAGCAGTACTTC	CSVELRDREAEQYF
TRBV5-1	TRBJ2-3	-	-	14	TGCGCCAGCAGTCTGGAGAGCGGTGCAGATACGCAGTATTTT	CASSLESGADTQYF
TRBV29-1	TRBJ2-6	-	few	13	TGCAGCGTTGATGAGGCTGGGGCCAACGTCCTGACTTTC	CSVDEAGANVLTF
TRBV29-1	TRBJ1-2	-	few	12	TGCAGCGTTGAAGATCTCGGGATTGGCTACACCTTC	CSVEDLGIGYTF
TRBV4-2	TRBJ1-5	-	few	16	TGTGCCAGCAGCCAAGGAGGGAATACGGGAGATCAGCCCCAGCATTTT	CASSQGGNTGDQPQHF
TRBV7-3	TRBJ2-2	-	few	15	TGTGCCAGCAGCCCTGCGGGGCTCAACACCGGGGAGCTGTTTTTT	CASSPAGLNTGELFF
TRBV6-5	TRBJ2-5	TRBD2	-	15	TGTGCCAGCAGTTACGGGCTCGGGAGGCAAGAGACCCAGTACTTC	CASSYGLGRQETQYF